This T cell receptor (beta chain) was recovered during a study of identical twins' blood T cells. Overall study results and limits: Shared environment remains a possible cause of twin similarity. Abundant TCRbeta CDR3s overlapped more between twins than with unrelated donors.

Libraries were made from RNA as TCR cDNA, using a modified protocol. TCRdb ran MiXCR on the 5' RACE reads and lists one entry per CDR3 protein. Of around 380,000 distinct CDR3 sequences in the sample, roughly 31% are singletons; the top ten hold about 6%. Only a few counts were recorded for this clonotype. The antigen remains unidentified. Compared with germline, one end of the junction differs, possibly owing to a read error. The CDR3 is made up of 10 amino acids. In germline, CDR1 is MGHDK, CDR2 SYGVNS. The chain employs TRBV25-1 and TRBJ1-1; D ambiguous. Sequenced: PBMCs. This TCR was sampled from a woman aged 18 to 50 in good health. The CDR3 sequence: CASGEVEAFF. Written as DNA, the CDR3 is TGTGCCAGCGGTGAGGTTGAAGCTTTCTTT.